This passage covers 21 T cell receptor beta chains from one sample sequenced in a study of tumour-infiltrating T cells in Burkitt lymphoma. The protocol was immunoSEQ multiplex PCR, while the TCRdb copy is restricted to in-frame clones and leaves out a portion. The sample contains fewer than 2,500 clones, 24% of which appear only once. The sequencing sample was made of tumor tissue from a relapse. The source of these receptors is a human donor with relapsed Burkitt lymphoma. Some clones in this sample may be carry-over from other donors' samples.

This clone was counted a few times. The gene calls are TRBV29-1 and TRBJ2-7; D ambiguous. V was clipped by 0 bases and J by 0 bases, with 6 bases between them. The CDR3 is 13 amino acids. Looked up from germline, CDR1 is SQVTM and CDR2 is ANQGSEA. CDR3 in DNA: TGCAGCGTTGAAGACACTGTCTCCTACGAGCAGTACTTC. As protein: CSVEDTVSYEQYF.

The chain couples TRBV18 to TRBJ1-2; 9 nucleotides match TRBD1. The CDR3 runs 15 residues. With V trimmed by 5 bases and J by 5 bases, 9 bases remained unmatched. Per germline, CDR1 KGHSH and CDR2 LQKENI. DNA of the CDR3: TGTGCCAGCTCATCCCGGGACAGGGTTCCATATGGCTACACCTTC. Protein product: CASSSRDRVPYGYTF.

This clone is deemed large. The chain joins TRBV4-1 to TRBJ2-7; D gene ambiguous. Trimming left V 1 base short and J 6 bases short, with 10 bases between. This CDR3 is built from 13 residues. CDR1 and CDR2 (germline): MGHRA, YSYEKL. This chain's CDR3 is CASSQVRFGEQYF. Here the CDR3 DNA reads TGCGCCAGCAGCCAAGTTCGGTTCGGCGAGCAGTACTTC.

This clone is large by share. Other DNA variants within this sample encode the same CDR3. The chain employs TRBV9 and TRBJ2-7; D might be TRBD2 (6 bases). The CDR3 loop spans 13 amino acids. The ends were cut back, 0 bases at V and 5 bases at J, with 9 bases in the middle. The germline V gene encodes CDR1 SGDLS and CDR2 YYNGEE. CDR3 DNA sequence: TGTGCCAGCAGCGTAGCTACGGGGGACGAGCAGTACTTC. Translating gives CASSVATGDEQYF.

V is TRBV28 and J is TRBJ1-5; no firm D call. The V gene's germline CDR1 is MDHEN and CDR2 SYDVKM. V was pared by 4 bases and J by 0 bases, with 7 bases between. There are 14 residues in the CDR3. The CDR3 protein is CASSYSGSNQPQHF. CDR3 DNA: TGTGCCAGCAGTTACAGCGGTAGCAATCAGCCCCAGCATTTT. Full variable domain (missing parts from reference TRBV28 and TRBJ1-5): DVKVTQSSRYLVKRTGEKVFLECVQDMDHENMFWYRQDPGLGLRLIYFSYDVKMKEKGDIPEGYSVSREKKERFSLILESASTNQTSMYLCASSYSGSNQPQHFGDGTRLSIL.

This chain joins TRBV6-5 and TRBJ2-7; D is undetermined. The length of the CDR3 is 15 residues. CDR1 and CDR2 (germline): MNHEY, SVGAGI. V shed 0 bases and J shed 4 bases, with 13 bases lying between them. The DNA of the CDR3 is TGTGCCAGCAGTTACTCGAGTAGCCCAGGTTACGAGCAGTACTTC. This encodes CASSYSSSPGYEQYF.

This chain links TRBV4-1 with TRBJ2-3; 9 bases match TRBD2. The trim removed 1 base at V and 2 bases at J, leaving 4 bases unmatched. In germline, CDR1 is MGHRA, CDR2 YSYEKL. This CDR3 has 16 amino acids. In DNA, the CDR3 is TGCGCCAGCAGCCAAGTCGCGGGGGGGTACACAGATACGCAGTATTTT. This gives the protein CASSQVAGGYTDTQYF.

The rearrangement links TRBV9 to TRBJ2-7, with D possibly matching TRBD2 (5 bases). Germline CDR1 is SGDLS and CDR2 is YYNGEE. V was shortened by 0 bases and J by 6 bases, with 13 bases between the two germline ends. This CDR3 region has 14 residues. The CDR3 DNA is TGTGCCAGCAGCGTAGCTTTCGGGGTCCGCGAGCAGTACTTC. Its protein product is CASSVAFGVREQYF.

CDR3 coding DNA: TGTGCCAGCAGTCGAGCAATGGGGTCAGATACGCAGTATTTT. The encoded protein is CASSRAMGSDTQYF. The chain links TRBV2 to TRBJ2-3; no reliable D call. V lost 5 bases and J 4 bases, leaving 13 bases between the germline ends. The CDR3 contains 14 residues. Germline CDR1 and CDR2: SNHLY and FYNNEI.

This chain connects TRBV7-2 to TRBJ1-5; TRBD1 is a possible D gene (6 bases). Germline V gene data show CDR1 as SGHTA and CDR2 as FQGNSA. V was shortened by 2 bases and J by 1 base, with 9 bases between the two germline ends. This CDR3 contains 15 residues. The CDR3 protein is CASSLMQGSNQPQHF. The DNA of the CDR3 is TGTGCCAGCAGCTTAATGCAGGGGAGCAATCAGCCCCAGCATTTT.

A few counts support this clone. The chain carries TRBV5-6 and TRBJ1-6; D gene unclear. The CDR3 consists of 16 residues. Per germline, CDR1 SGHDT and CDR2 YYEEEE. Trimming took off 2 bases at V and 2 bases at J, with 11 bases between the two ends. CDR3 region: CASSFSSQTYNSPLHF. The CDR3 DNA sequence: TGTGCCAGCAGCTTTTCGTCACAGACCTATAATTCACCCCTCCACTTT.

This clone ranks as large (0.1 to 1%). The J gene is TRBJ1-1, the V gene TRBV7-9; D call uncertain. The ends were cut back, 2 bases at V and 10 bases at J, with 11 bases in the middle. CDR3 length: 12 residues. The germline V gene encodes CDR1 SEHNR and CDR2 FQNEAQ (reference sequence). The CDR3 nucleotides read TGTGCCAGCAGCTTATTGGGCCCAGGAGCTTTCTTT. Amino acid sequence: CASSLLGPGAFF.

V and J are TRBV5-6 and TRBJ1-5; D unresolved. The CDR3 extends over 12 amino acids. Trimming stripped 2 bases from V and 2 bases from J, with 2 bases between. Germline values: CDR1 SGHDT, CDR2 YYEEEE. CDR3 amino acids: CASSLGNQPQHF. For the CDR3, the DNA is TGTGCCAGCAGCTTAGGCAATCAGCCCCAGCATTTT.

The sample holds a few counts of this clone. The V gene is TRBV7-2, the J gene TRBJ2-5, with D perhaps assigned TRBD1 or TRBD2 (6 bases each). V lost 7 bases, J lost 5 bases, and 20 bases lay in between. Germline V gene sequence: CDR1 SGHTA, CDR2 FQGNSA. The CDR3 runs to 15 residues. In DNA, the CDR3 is TGTGCCAGCACCATTAGGGGGGTAGCGCTCGAGACCCAGTACTTC. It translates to CASTIRGVALETQYF. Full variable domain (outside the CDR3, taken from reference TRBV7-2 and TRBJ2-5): GAGVSQSPSNKVTEKGKDVELRCDPISGHTALYWYRQSLGQGLEFLIYFQGNSAPDKSGLPSDRFSAERTGGSVSTLTIQRTQQEDSAVYLCASTIRGVALETQYFGPGTRLLVL.

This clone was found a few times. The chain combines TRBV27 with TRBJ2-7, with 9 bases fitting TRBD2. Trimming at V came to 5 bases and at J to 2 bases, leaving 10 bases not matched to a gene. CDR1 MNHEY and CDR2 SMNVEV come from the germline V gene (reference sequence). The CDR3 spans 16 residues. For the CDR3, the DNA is TGTGCCAGCAGTCTACACGCGGCGGGGGGGCCCTACGAGCAGTACTTC. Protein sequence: CASSLHAAGGPYEQYF.

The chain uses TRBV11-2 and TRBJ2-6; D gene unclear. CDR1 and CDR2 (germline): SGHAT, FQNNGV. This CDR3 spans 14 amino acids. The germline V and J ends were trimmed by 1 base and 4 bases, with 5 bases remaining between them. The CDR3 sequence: CASSLAFGANVLTF. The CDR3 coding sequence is TGTGCCAGCAGCTTAGCCTTCGGGGCCAACGTCCTGACTTTC.

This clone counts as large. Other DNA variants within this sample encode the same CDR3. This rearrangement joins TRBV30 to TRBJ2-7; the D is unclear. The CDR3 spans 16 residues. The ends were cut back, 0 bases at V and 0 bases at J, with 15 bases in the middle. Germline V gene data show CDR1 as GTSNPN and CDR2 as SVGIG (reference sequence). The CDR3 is CAWSVAGQLLSYEQYF. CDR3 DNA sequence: TGTGCCTGGAGTGTAGCTGGTCAACTCCTCTCCTACGAGCAGTACTTC.

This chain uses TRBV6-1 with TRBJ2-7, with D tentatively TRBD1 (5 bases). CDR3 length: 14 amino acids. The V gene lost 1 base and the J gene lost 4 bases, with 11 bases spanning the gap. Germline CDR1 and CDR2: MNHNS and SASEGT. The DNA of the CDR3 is TGTGCCAGCAGTGAAGAGGGGATCCCTTACGAGCAGTACTTC. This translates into CASSEEGIPYEQYF.

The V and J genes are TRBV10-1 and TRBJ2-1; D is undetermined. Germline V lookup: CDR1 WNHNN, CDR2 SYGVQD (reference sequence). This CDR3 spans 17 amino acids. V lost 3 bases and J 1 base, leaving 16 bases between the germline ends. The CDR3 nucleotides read TGCGCCAGCAGTGATTCCCCCGGGCAGCTATCCTACAATGAGCAGTTCTTC. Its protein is CASSDSPGQLSYNEQFF.

In DNA, the CDR3 is TGTGCCAGCCAGGGAATCGGCTCCTACGAGCAGTACTTC. Translation: CASQGIGSYEQYF. The rearrangement uses TRBV2 and TRBJ2-7; D possibly corresponds to TRBD1 (5 bases). V was pared by 8 bases and J by 0 bases, with 11 bases between. The CDR3 loop spans 13 amino acids. CDR1 and CDR2 from the germline V gene are SNHLY and FYNNEI.

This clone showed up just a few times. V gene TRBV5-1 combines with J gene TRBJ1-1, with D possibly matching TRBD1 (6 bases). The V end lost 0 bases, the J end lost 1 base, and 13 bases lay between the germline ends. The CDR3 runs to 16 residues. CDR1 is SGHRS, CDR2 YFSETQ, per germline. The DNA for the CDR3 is TGCGCCAGCAGCTTGGAAACAGGGCGAGGGAACACTGAAGCTTTCTTT. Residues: CASSLETGRGNTEAFF.